Shown below are 22 T cell receptor beta chains from a single sample sequenced in a study of CD8 T cells in ankylosing spondylitis. Via MiXCR, TCRdb re-called the 5' RACE reads, giving one row per CDR3 protein. Of 180,000 or so distinct CDR3 sequences in the sample, under 14% are singletons; the top ten hold 25% to 35%. The sequenced material came from blood, either unsorted or a sorted T cell fraction (not recorded which). The receptor set was obtained from a male donor with ankylosing spondylitis or in good health (not recorded which).

Comments on this clonotype: A junction boundary mismatches the germline segment, possibly from a read error. The rearrangement joins TRBV10-3 to TRBJ1-2; 8 nucleotides agree with TRBD1. This CDR3 spans 14 amino acids. CDR1 ENHRY and CDR2 SYGVKD come from the germline V gene. The CDR3 sequence: CVIQDRAKGYGYTF. Written as DNA, the CDR3 is TGTGTCATCCAGGACAGGGCTAAGGGCTATGGCTACACCTTC.

This clonotype has only a few counts. The chain combines TRBV7-8 with TRBJ2-7; TRBD2 matches 9 bases. Germline assignment: CDR1 SGHVS and CDR2 FQNEAQ. Trimming took 5 bases from V and 5 from J; bases not matched to a gene: 10. The CDR3 totals 15 residues. As DNA, the CDR3 is TGTGCCAGCAGCCCTCAGGGCGGGAGGGTCCACGAGCAGTACTTC. Protein product: CASSPQGGRVHEQYF.

This clonotype occurred many times. This chain joins TRBV7-8 and TRBJ2-1; D possibly matches TRBD1 or TRBD2 (5 bases each). Germline CDR1 is SGHVS and CDR2 is FQNEAQ. CDR3 length equals 15 residues. V shed 6 bases and J shed 0 bases, with 12 bases lying between them. CDR3 in amino acids: CASRKEGSSYNEQFF. CDR3 coding DNA: TGTGCCAGCAGGAAAGAGGGGAGCTCCTACAATGAGCAGTTCTTC.

This clonotype was detected a few times. J is TRBJ2-1 and V is TRBV12-3 or TRBV12-4, with a tentative D call TRBD1 (6 bases). The CDR3 spans 13 residues. The V end was cut by 7 bases, the J end by 10 bases, with 17 bases between. CDR3 in amino acids: CASNPRTGTEQFF. CDR3 nucleotides: TGTGCCAGCAACCCAAGAACCGGGACAGAGCAGTTCTTC.

This clonotype has ten or more counts. This chain uses TRBV7-2 with TRBJ1-6, with D uncertain. The CDR3 is 15 amino acids. CDR1 is SGHTA and CDR2 is FQGNSA in the germline V gene. V gave up 3 bases and J gave up 7 bases, with 13 bases separating them. The CDR3 DNA reads TGTGCCAGCAGCTTTCAGAATCAAGCGAATTCACCCCTCCACTTT. Its protein product is CASSFQNQANSPLHF.

This clonotype was observed many times. As DNA, the CDR3 is TGCAGCGTTGTTAGTCAGAACACCGGGGAGCTGTTTTTT. Translating it yields CSVVSQNTGELFF. The chain carries TRBV29-1 and TRBJ2-2; D remains unclear. CDR3 length: 13 residues. CDR1 and CDR2 from the germline V gene are SQVTM and ANQGSEA. V was clipped by 4 bases and J by 1 base, with 7 bases between them.

This clonotype was observed a handful of times. The CDR3 nucleotides are TGTGCCAGCCGGGGACCCCGGGTCGTCGATACGCAGTATTTT. This translates into CASRGPRVVDTQYF. The chain links TRBV12-3 or TRBV12-4 to TRBJ2-3; perhaps D is TRBD1 or TRBD2 (5 bases each). The CDR3 is 14 amino acids. The V gene lost 8 bases and the J gene lost 6 bases, with 18 bases spanning the gap.

The genes are TRBV24-1 and TRBJ1-3; 9 bases are shared with TRBD1. The CDR3 has 17 residues. CDR1 and CDR2 (germline): KGHDR, SFDVKD. V lost 6 bases and J lost 2; bases outside the gene matches: 10. The CDR3 region is CATSKGGDRAAGNTIYF. The CDR3 DNA sequence: TGTGCCACCAGTAAGGGGGGGGACAGGGCGGCTGGAAACACCATATATTTT.

This clonotype was seen a few times. The V gene is TRBV5-5, the J gene TRBJ2-2; TRBD2 agrees at 13 bases. The V segment lost 4 bases and the J segment 4 bases; nucleotides outside the gene matches: 4. CDR1 and CDR2 (germline): SGHKS, YYEKEE (reference sequence). The CDR3 is 16 amino acids. This CDR3 is CASSAGTSGTTGELFF. CDR3 DNA: TGTGCCAGCAGCGCTGGGACTAGCGGGACCACCGGGGAGCTGTTTTTT.

This clonotype was detected ten times or more. This chain connects TRBV4-1 to TRBJ2-3; D ambiguous. With 1 base removed from V and 1 base from J, the gap between germline ends came to 6 bases. In germline, CDR1 is MGHRA, CDR2 YSYEKL. This CDR3 spans 14 amino acids. This CDR3 reads CASSQVTGTDTQYF. CDR3 DNA sequence: TGCGCCAGCAGCCAAGTGACTGGCACAGATACGCAGTATTTT.

In this sample, this clonotype turned up many times. The chain links TRBV25-1 to TRBJ2-7, with TRBD1 matching 8 bases. V lost 4 bases, J lost 5 bases, and 7 bases stayed unmatched. The CDR3 is 14 amino acids. The germline V gene encodes CDR1 MGHDK and CDR2 SYGVNS. This CDR3 reads CASSVQGALDEQYF. In DNA form, the CDR3 reads TGTGCCAGCAGTGTTCAGGGGGCATTAGACGAGCAGTACTTC.

This clonotype was found many times. J is TRBJ1-2 and V is TRBV29-1; TRBD1 aligns across 7 bases. The ends lost 3 bases at V and 0 bases at J; junction bases unmatched: 1. This CDR3 contains 13 residues. Looked up from germline, CDR1 is SQVTM and CDR2 is ANQGSEA. CDR3 sequence (DNA): TGCAGCGTTGAGACAGGGCCTAACTATGGCTACACCTTC. This translates into CSVETGPNYGYTF.

The V gene is TRBV25-1, the J gene TRBJ2-1; perhaps TRBD2 as D (6 bases). Per germline, CDR1 MGHDK and CDR2 SYGVNS. The CDR3 is 13 residues long. V was shortened by 7 bases and J by 4 bases, with 11 bases between the two germline ends. The CDR3: CASTGGVYNEQFF. As DNA, the CDR3 is TGTGCCAGCACCGGAGGGGTATACAATGAGCAGTTCTTC.

This clonotype turned up a few times. The chain couples TRBV12-2 to TRBJ2-6. TRBV12-2 is recorded as a pseudogene. The CDR3 length is 16 residues. The CDR3 DNA reads as TGTGCAAGTCGCTTAGACCCAGGCTCTGGGGCCAACGTCCTGACTTTC. Its protein product is CASRLDPGSGANVLTF.

This clonotype was detected ten times or more. The CDR3 DNA follows: TGTGCCACCAGCAGAGATCCGGTTGCGGGCCTCCCCCAGCATTTT. Translation gives CATSRDPVAGLPQHF. This chain connects TRBV15 to TRBJ1-5; no reliable D call. Germline-derived CDR1 and CDR2 are LNHNV and YYDKDF (reference sequence). The V end lost 0 bases, the J end lost 10 bases, and 16 bases lay between the germline ends. The CDR3 has 15 residues.

The V call is TRBV6-2 or TRBV6-3, the J call TRBJ2-5; no definite D call. V shed 6 bases and J shed 1 base, with 9 bases lying between them. Germline CDR1 MNHEY, CDR2 SVGEGT. There are 13 residues in the CDR3. In DNA, the CDR3 is TGTGCCAGCAGAGAACTACCCCAAGAGACCCAGTACTTC. It yields the protein CASRELPQETQYF.

CDR3 in amino acids: CASSFSARSTGELFF. In DNA form, the CDR3 reads TGCGCCAGCAGCTTTAGCGCAAGAAGCACCGGGGAGCTGTTTTTT. This chain joins TRBV5-1 and TRBJ2-2; a weak D match, TRBD2 (5 bases). The germline CDR1 and CDR2 sequences are SGHRS and YFSETQ. The V gene lost 2 bases and the J gene lost 4 bases, with 12 bases spanning the gap. The CDR3 loop spans 15 amino acids.

V is TRBV6-1 and J is TRBJ2-3; perhaps D is TRBD1 or TRBD2 (5 bases each). Germline lookup yields CDR1 MNHNS and CDR2 SASEGT. The CDR3 runs 13 residues. The V end lost 6 bases, the J end lost 8 bases, and 15 bases lay between the germline ends. For the CDR3, the DNA is TGTGCCAGCAGAAACCCAGGTGGGGGTACGCAGTATTTT. It yields the protein CASRNPGGGTQYF.

There are a few counts of this clonotype. The CDR3 sequence: CASRAQGNTEAFF. The CDR3 DNA follows: TGTGCCAGCAGGGCTCAGGGGAACACTGAAGCTTTCTTT. The chain combines TRBV27 with TRBJ1-1; D perhaps matches TRBD1 (5 bases). CDR1 is MNHEY and CDR2 is SMNVEV in the germline V gene (reference sequence). The CDR3 is 13 amino acids. The germline V and J ends were trimmed by 6 bases and 1 base, with 9 bases remaining between them.

This clonotype occurred many times. J is TRBJ2-7 and V is TRBV27; TRBD1 agrees at 7 bases. The CDR3 extends over 13 amino acids. V lost 3 bases to trimming and J lost 5 bases; unmatched junction nucleotides: 4. The germline CDR1 and CDR2 sequences are MNHEY and SMNVEV (reference sequence). The CDR3 loop reads CASSFRDRDEQYF. CDR3 DNA: TGTGCCAGCAGTTTTCGTGACAGGGACGAGCAGTACTTC.

The chain has TRBV10-3 and TRBJ2-2, with 7 bases matching TRBD1. The J segment lost 3 bases and the V segment lost 4 bases, leaving 11 bases of the junction unmatched. The germline V gene encodes CDR1 ENHRY and CDR2 SYGVKD. This CDR3 is 17 amino acids long. In DNA, the CDR3 is TGTGCCATCAGTGGTCGCTCGACAGGGTACGACACCGGGGAGCTGTTTTTT. This gives the protein CAISGRSTGYDTGELFF.

The chain employs TRBV28 and TRBJ2-1; 10 nucleotides match TRBD2. Germline CDR1 MDHEN, CDR2 SYDVKM. V trimming: 6 bases; J trimming: 4 bases; junction bases outside the gene matches: 15. This CDR3 has 18 residues. As DNA, the CDR3 is TGTGCCAGCAGCCAATACCCATTTAGCGGGGGGAAATACAATGAGCAGTTCTTC. It yields the protein CASSQYPFSGGKYNEQFF.